This record looks at one T cell receptor (delta chain) sequence and its context. The data derive from a study of gamma-delta T cells after stem cell transplantation. TCRdb reprocessed the RT-PCR reads using CATT. The sample holds about 11,000 delta-chain clones, approximately 38% seen once. CDR3 length equals 21 residues. Germline V gene sequence: CDR1 GEAIGNYY, CDR2 EKD. J was trimmed by 0 bases and V by 4 bases; bases with no gene match: 13. Specimen: gamma-delta T cells. This chain links TRDV2 with TRDJ3; 11 positions match TRDD3. This clonotype originated in a human donor. It is not recorded whose cells these are; they may come from a transplant donor. The CDR3 reads CACDPVMGDTLNSWDTRQMFF. The DNA for the CDR3 is TGTGCCTGTGATCCTGTAATGGGGGATACGCTAAACTCCTGGGACACCCGACAGATGTTTTTC.